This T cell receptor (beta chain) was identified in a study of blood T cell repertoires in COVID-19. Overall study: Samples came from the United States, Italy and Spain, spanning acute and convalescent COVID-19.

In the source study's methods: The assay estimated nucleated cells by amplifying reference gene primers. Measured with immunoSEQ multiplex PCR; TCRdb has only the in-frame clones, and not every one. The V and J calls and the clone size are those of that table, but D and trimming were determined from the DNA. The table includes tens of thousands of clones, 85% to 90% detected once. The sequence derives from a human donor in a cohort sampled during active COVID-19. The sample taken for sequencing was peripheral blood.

The CDR3 DNA reads as TGTGCCAGCAAGGGGGTGGGCTCCTACAATGAGCAGTTCTTC. This gives the protein CASKGVGSYNEQFF. The genes are TRBV2 and TRBJ2-1, with D possibly TRBD1 on 6 matching bases. The CDR3 totals 14 residues. The ends were cut back, 7 bases at V and 0 bases at J, with 10 bases in the middle. Germline loops: CDR1 SNHLY, CDR2 FYNNEI.